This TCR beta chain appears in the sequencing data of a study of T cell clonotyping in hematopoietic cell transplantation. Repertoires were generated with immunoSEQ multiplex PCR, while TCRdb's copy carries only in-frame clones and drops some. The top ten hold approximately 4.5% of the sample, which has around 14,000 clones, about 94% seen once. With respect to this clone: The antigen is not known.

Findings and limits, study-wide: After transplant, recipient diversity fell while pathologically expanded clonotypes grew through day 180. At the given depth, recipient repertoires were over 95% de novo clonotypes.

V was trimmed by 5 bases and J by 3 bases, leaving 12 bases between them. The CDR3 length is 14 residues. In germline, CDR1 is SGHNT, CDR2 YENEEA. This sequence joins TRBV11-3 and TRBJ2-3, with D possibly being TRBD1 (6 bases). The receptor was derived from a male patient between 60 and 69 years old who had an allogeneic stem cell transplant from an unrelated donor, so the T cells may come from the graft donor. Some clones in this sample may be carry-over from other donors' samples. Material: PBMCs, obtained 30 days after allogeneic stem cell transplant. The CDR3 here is CASSAQGPTDTQYF. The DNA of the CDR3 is TGTGCCAGCAGCGCACAGGGACCGACAGATACGCAGTATTTT.